This paragraph reports one T cell receptor beta chain. The data belong to a study of T cell changes during pregnancy in multiple sclerosis. The protocol was immunoSEQ multiplex PCR, while the TCRdb copy is restricted to in-frame clones and leaves out a portion. Of approximately 49,000 clones listed, approximately 92% are singletons. The input for sequencing was CD4+ T cells from peripheral blood mononuclear cells, taken in the second trimester of pregnancy. This TCR derives from a female donor in good health, enrolled as a control in a pregnancy study.

DNA of the CDR3: TGTGCCAGCAGTCGTACTCGGGGAGAGCAGTTCTTC. As protein: CASSRTRGEQFF. This rearrangement joins TRBV27 to TRBJ2-1, with D perhaps matching TRBD2 (5 bases). CDR1 and CDR2 (germline): MNHEY, SMNVEV (reference sequence). The CDR3 length is 12 residues. With 5 bases removed from V and 10 bases from J, the gap between germline ends came to 12 bases.